This entry describes one TCR delta chain. No antigen is known for it. The protein TCRdb lists belongs to a much larger clone and differs from this DNA's translation at residue 5, which points to a read error; the protein shown is made from the DNA. Compared with germline, V lacks 3 bases and J lacks 2 bases; bases without a gene match: 17. The cysteine opens and the phenylalanine closes a CDR3 of 19 amino acids. Only the CDR3 part of the read is kept: 57 bases, read in frame from the first base. The germline V gene yields TSWWSYY for CDR1 and QGS for CDR2. This specimen belongs to a study of γδ T cells in repeated Plasmodium falciparum infection (dated by TCRdb to 2020 to 2023). Background on the whole study: Malian children exposed to intense seasonal malaria transmission were enrolled in the natural-infection arm and compared with Australian children matched for age and gender. Four controlled human malaria infections were administered to about five malaria-naive U.S. adults over 644 days by bites from P. falciparum NF54-infected Anopheles stephensi mosquitoes. Samples from controlled-infection subjects were taken at baseline, just before selected infections, and 21 days after each infection. Malian gammadelta TCR repertoires were analysed cross-sectionally during no-transmission periods and longitudinally across acute febrile malaria episodes. Using both natural infection in Mali and controlled human malaria infection, the study looked at the way repeated Plasmodium falciparum infection shapes the human gammadelta T cell repertoire. What the authors observed across the whole study: Analysis of inter-individual variability in gammadelta T cell responses was limited by the small size of the controlled-infection cohort. In Vdelta2-negative, largely Vdelta1+, gammadelta TCR repertoires, repeated controlled infections appeared to drive waves of new clonotype selection. Vgamma9/Vdelta2+ TCR repertoires showed a highly stable polyclonal repertoire over time and infection, with many inter-individual overlapping TCRgamma sequences. Generalizability was limited because the Malian cohort was drawn from a small rural village of predominantly one ethnic group. Vdelta2-negative gammadelta TCR repertoires from Malian children appeared more clonally expanded, less diverse and less shared than those of Australian children.

Vgamma9/Vdelta2+ and Vdelta2-negative gammadelta T cell populations were flow-sorted from peripheral blood mononuclear cells for bulk TCR repertoire analysis. The protocol used for the library was multiplex PCR. TCRdb records Illumina MiSeq as the sequencer. Every sorted gammadelta T cell sample had both its TCR gamma (TRG) and TCR delta (TRD) chains sequenced. In the source study's methods: Clonotype tree plots, accumulated frequency of the top 20 clonotypes, diversity index (DI) and D75 metrics were included in the repertoire analyses. Public reads were reanalyzed in TCRdb with CATT, and rows carrying the same DNA were merged afterwards. V and J calls and clone size were set by TCRdb, not the authors. The sample contains 90,000 or so delta-chain clones, more than 0.85% of them found a single time. In total, the top ten clones hold around 9.6% of the sample.

The origin of this receptor is a pool of human donors (malaria-infected and uninfected, not separated). Sequenced material: gamma-delta T cells from blood. The rearranged segments are TRDV1 and TRDJ1; 8 central bases correspond to TRDD3. At the DNA level, the sequence is TGTGCTCTTGGGGATCATTACGTCTCGGGGGATATTGATACCGATAAACTCATCTTT. This encodes CALGDHYVSGDIDTDKLIF.